Included here is one T cell receptor (beta chain) sequence, with context. Its specificity is not known. The DNA is left out, because the CDR3 cannot be placed on it with certainty; the CDR3 is given as TCRdb lists it. Axillary draining lymph nodes of breast cancer patients supplied the node samples. Per germline, CDR1 DFQATT and CDR2 SNEGSKA (reference sequence). The CDR3 is made up of 21 amino acids, end residues included. TCRdb ran MiXCR on the multiplex PCR reads and lists one entry per CDR3 protein. The sample shows around 150,000 distinct CDR3 sequences, less than 35% of them seen only once. The sample originates from a study of breast tumors, draining lymph nodes, adjacent tissues. Study-wide results and caveats: Tumor TCR diversity was below lymph nodes but above nontumor tissue. Tumor T cell lymph node origin was a supported hypothesis, not proven.

Sequencing was carried out using axillary lymph node tissue. V and J are TRBV20-1 and TRBJ1-2; TRBD1 is taken as the D call from the table, unchecked against the DNA. The clonotype originates from a female donor with breast cancer. Some clones in this sample may be carry-over from other donors' samples. The CDR3 protein is CSFYICSARGVGRFSSYGYTF.